This is a list of T cell receptor beta chains from one sample in a study of T cell responses to AZD1222 COVID-19 vaccine. Profiling relied on immunoSEQ multiplex PCR, and the TCRdb table lists in-frame clones only, not all of them. The table shows approximately 150,000 clones, with 70% to 90% occurring only once. The material sequenced was peripheral blood, taken 28 days after the second dose of the MenACWY control vaccine. The receptors stem from an adult who received the MenACWY meningococcal vaccine as a control. CDR3s include the opening cysteine and the closing phenylalanine or tryptophan. D genes are given only for firm matches. Clone size, where shown, is once, few, many, or a class for clones that have expanded.

J gene: TRBJ2-2; V gene: TRBV27; CDR3 length: 14; clone size: .; D gene: TRBD1; CDR3 protein: CASSWTGTVGELFF; CDR3 DNA: TGTGCCAGCAGTTGGACAGGGACTGTCGGGGAGCTGTTTTTT
J gene: TRBJ2-7; V gene: TRBV11-1; CDR3 length: 14; clone size: .; D gene: .; CDR3 protein: CASRRGRESYEQYF; CDR3 DNA: TGTGCCAGCAGACGAGGACGTGAATCTTACGAGCAGTACTTC
J gene: TRBJ2-1; V gene: TRBV6-6; CDR3 length: 14; clone size: .; D gene: .; CDR3 protein: CASSYSLQLNEQFF; CDR3 DNA: TGTGCCAGCAGTTACTCGTTACAGCTCAATGAGCAGTTCTTC
J gene: TRBJ2-2; V gene: TRBV19; CDR3 length: 13; clone size: .; D gene: .; CDR3 protein: CASSIQKTGELFF; CDR3 DNA: TGTGCCAGTAGTATCCAGAAGACCGGGGAGCTGTTTTTT
J gene: TRBJ1-2; V gene: TRBV27; CDR3 length: 14; clone size: .; D gene: .; CDR3 protein: CASSLSWGTGYYTF; CDR3 DNA: TGTGCCAGCAGTTTATCTTGGGGTACTGGGTACTACACCTTC
J gene: TRBJ2-1; V gene: TRBV7-6; CDR3 length: 16; clone size: few; D gene: .; CDR3 protein: CASSLLGADSYNEQFF; CDR3 DNA: TGTGCCAGCAGCTTATTGGGGGCGGACTCCTACAATGAGCAGTTCTTC
J gene: TRBJ2-5; V gene: TRBV18; CDR3 length: 14; clone size: .; D gene: .; CDR3 protein: CASSPRQDEETQYF; CDR3 DNA: TGTGCCAGCTCACCAAGGCAGGACGAAGAGACCCAGTACTTC
J gene: TRBJ1-3; V gene: TRBV7-2; CDR3 length: 13; clone size: .; D gene: .; CDR3 protein: CASSLRSGNTIYF; CDR3 DNA: TGTGCCAGCAGCTTAAGGTCTGGAAACACCATATATTTT
J gene: TRBJ1-2; V gene: TRBV6-2/TRBV6-3; CDR3 length: 15; clone size: .; D gene: .; CDR3 protein: CASSYSWGQPYGYTF; CDR3 DNA: TGTGCCAGCAGTTACTCTTGGGGACAACCCTATGGCTACACCTTC
J gene: TRBJ1-6; V gene: TRBV7-2; CDR3 length: 17; clone size: .; D gene: .; CDR3 protein: CASSQQIGVGYNSPLHF; CDR3 DNA: TGTGCCAGCAGCCAACAGATCGGGGTGGGGTATAATTCACCCCTCCACTTT
J gene: TRBJ1-1; V gene: TRBV6-5; CDR3 length: 14; clone size: .; D gene: .; CDR3 protein: CASSYWSRSLEAFF; CDR3 DNA: TGTGCCAGCAGTTACTGGTCACGGAGTCTTGAAGCTTTCTTT
J gene: TRBJ1-2; V gene: TRBV2; CDR3 length: 14; clone size: once; D gene: TRBD1; CDR3 protein: CASSLRGQGYGYTF; CDR3 DNA: TGTGCCAGCAGTCTCAGGGGGCAGGGCTATGGCTACACCTTC
J gene: TRBJ2-1; V gene: TRBV21-1; CDR3 length: 17; clone size: .; D gene: .; CDR3 protein: CASTFPADRGEDNEQFF; CDR3 DNA: TGTGCCAGCACCTTCCCTGCGGACCGGGGAGAGGATAATGAGCAGTTCTTC
J gene: TRBJ1-1; V gene: TRBV6-5; CDR3 length: 15; clone size: few; D gene: .; CDR3 protein: CASSYSGPGNTEAFF; CDR3 DNA: TGTGCCAGCAGTTACTCTGGCCCAGGGAACACTGAAGCTTTCTTT
J gene: TRBJ2-1; V gene: TRBV28; CDR3 length: 16; clone size: .; D gene: TRBD2; CDR3 protein: CASSTAAGGSYNEQFF; CDR3 DNA: TGTGCCAGCAGTACAGCAGCGGGAGGCTCCTACAATGAGCAGTTCTTC
J gene: TRBJ1-6; V gene: TRBV7-8; CDR3 length: 14; clone size: .; D gene: .; CDR3 protein: CASSLVQADSPLHF; CDR3 DNA: TGTGCCAGCAGCTTGGTTCAGGCGGATTCACCCCTCCACTTT
J gene: TRBJ2-5; V gene: TRBV29-1; CDR3 length: 16; clone size: once; D gene: TRBD1; CDR3 protein: CSVSNVRDSPQETQYF; CDR3 DNA: TGCAGCGTTTCAAACGTTAGGGACAGCCCACAAGAGACCCAGTACTTC
J gene: TRBJ1-2; V gene: TRBV6-6; CDR3 length: 12; clone size: .; D gene: .; CDR3 protein: CASRGPGDGYTF; CDR3 DNA: TGTGCCAGCAGAGGCCCTGGGGATGGCTACACCTTC
J gene: TRBJ2-7; V gene: TRBV7-6; CDR3 length: 16; clone size: once; D gene: TRBD1; CDR3 protein: CASSTLRTGVAYEQYF; CDR3 DNA: TGTGCCAGCAGCACGTTGCGCACAGGGGTAGCCTACGAGCAGTACTTC